These 11 T cell receptor beta chains were sequenced from one sample in a study of beta chain features in type 1 diabetes. Which antigens these TCRs recognize remains unknown. Findings and limits, study-wide: TCRB CDR3s were moderately but significantly shorter in Type 1 diabetes patients in all four CD4+ subsets.

The investigators reverse transcribed all of the isolated RNA, so they sequenced expressed TCRB transcripts. Profiled with immunoSEQ multiplex PCR; TCRdb holds only in-frame clones, not every one. The sample carries some 240,000 clones, roughly 17% recorded once. Sample: naive CD4+ T cells from blood. All receptors derive from a man in his thirties or forties with type 1 diabetes.

This clone has a handful of counts. CDR3 nucleotide sequence: TGTGCCACCCAAGGGACGACCCCCGGCACTGAGCAGTTCTTC. Its protein is CATQGTTPGTEQFF. The chain is built from TRBV25-1 and TRBJ2-1, with D perhaps matching TRBD1 or TRBD2 (5 bases each). The length of the CDR3 is 14 residues. CDR1 is MGHDK, CDR2 SYGVNS, per germline. V lost 10 bases and J lost 9, with 22 bases in between.

The chain joins TRBV7-2 to TRBJ2-2; 8 nucleotides agree with TRBD1. The CDR3 totals 17 residues. V lost 5 bases, J lost 1 base, and 9 bases stayed unmatched. Germline V gene sequence: CDR1 SGHTA, CDR2 FQGNSA. DNA for the CDR3: TGTGCCAGCAGCCCCCGACCGGGACAGGTGAACACCGGGGAGCTGTTTTTT. Translation: CASSPRPGQVNTGELFF.

The rearrangement joins TRBV30 to TRBJ2-7; tentatively, D is TRBD1 (6 bases). Per germline, CDR1 GTSNPN and CDR2 SVGIG (reference sequence). The CDR3 is 12 residues long. The V end was cut by 3 bases, the J end by 6 bases, with 12 bases between. The CDR3 DNA is TGTGCCTGGAGCCCGCTAGGGGGCGAGCAGTACTTC. Amino acid sequence: CAWSPLGGEQYF.

The chain employs TRBV7-9 and TRBJ2-7; 12 bases align to TRBD2. CDR1 and CDR2 (germline): SEHNR, FQNEAQ (reference sequence). CDR3 length equals 16 residues. The trim removed 5 bases at V and 2 bases at J, leaving 7 bases unmatched. As DNA, the CDR3 is TGTGCCAGCAGCCGTGGACTAGCGGGAAAGGCCTACGAGCAGTACTTC. This codes for CASSRGLAGKAYEQYF. The full variable domain, with the rest looked up from reference TRBV7-9 and TRBJ2-7, is DTGVSQNPRHKITKRGQNVTFRCDPISEHNRLYWYRQTLGQGPEFLTYFQNEAQLEKSRLLSDRFSAERPKGSFSTLEIQRTEQGDSAMYLCASSRGLAGKAYEQYFGPGTRLTVT.

The CDR3 here is CASSTMRASGSSDTQYF. Written as DNA, the CDR3 is TGTGCCAGCAGCACGATGCGGGCTAGCGGTAGTTCAGATACGCAGTATTTT. J is TRBJ2-3 and V is TRBV7-9; TRBD2 matches 7 bases. The CDR3 length is 17 residues. V gave up 5 bases and J gave up 4 bases; unmatched junction bases: 15. In germline, CDR1 is SEHNR, CDR2 FQNEAQ (reference sequence).

This clone was counted between two and nine times. The J gene is TRBJ1-4, the V gene TRBV29-1; perhaps TRBD1 as D (5 bases). CDR3 length: 13 amino acids. CDR1 and CDR2 (germline): SQVTM, ANQGSEA. Deletions cut 0 bases from V and 3 bases from J, with 5 bases between. The CDR3, as DNA: TGCAGCGTTGAAGAGGGACCTAATGAAAAACTGTTTTTT. Its protein is CSVEEGPNEKLFF.

This clone was counted between two and nine times. The chain's CDR3 is CASSPQTSGRAFF. The DNA of the CDR3 is TGTGCCAGCAGCCCGCAGACATCTGGTAGGGCTTTCTTT. V is TRBV7-9 and J is TRBJ1-1; no definite D call. Germline CDR1 reads SEHNR; CDR2 reads FQNEAQ (reference sequence). Trimming shortened V by 5 bases and J by 11 bases, and 18 bases separated the two germline ends. CDR3 length: 13 residues. Variable domain in full (rest from reference TRBV7-9 and TRBJ1-1): DTGVSQNPRHKITKRGQNVTFRCDPISEHNRLYWYRQTLGQGPEFLTYFQNEAQLEKSRLLSDRFSAERPKGSFSTLEIQRTEQGDSAMYLCASSPQTSGRAFFGQGTRLTVV.

CDR3 in DNA: TGTGCCAGCAGCCGCGAACCTATGTGGAATGAGCAGTTCTTC. Translation gives CASSREPMWNEQFF. V gene TRBV7-8 combines with J gene TRBJ2-1; D is uncertain. V lost 5 bases and J lost 7, with 15 bases in between. From germline, CDR1 is SGHVS and CDR2 FQNEAQ. The length of the CDR3 is 14 residues.

V and J are TRBV5-1 and TRBJ2-5; 7 bases line up with TRBD1. Germline loops: CDR1 SGHRS, CDR2 YFSETQ. There are 15 residues in the CDR3. The V segment lost 4 bases and the J segment 4 bases; nucleotides outside the gene matches: 10. CDR3 DNA: TGCGCCAGCAGCGAAACAGGGGCCGGAGTAGAGACCCAGTACTTC. Protein: CASSETGAGVETQYF.

The V and J genes are TRBV29-1 and TRBJ2-3, with 8 nucleotides matching TRBD1. Unmatched junction bases numbered 6, after V lost 4 bases and J lost 3 bases. Germline V CDR1 and CDR2: SQVTM, ANQGSEA. The CDR3 sequence is 14 residues long. The CDR3 sequence: CSVVDRALTDTQYF. In DNA, the CDR3 is TGCAGCGTTGTGGACAGGGCCCTTACAGATACGCAGTATTTT.

This clone was counted only a few times. This chain uses TRBV7-2 with TRBJ2-1; tentative D call: TRBD2 (6 bases). The CDR3 sequence is 15 residues long. Looked up from germline, CDR1 is SGHTA and CDR2 is FQGNSA. Between the trimmed V and J ends, which lost 3 bases and 4 bases, there was a span of 13 bases. The CDR3 loop reads CASSLWSGRYNEQFF. CDR3 bases: TGTGCCAGCAGCTTGTGGTCGGGGAGGTACAATGAGCAGTTCTTC.